This T cell receptor (beta chain) derives from a study of blood T cell repertoires in COVID-19. Across the study: Sources were T cells, B-cell-depleted T cells, or PBMCs; the material itself was cDNA or gDNA.

This CDR3 has 16 residues. CDR1 and CDR2 (germline): SGHDN, FVKESK. Germline trimming cut 4 bases from V and 4 bases from J; bases unmatched to any gene: 11. Produced via immunoSEQ multiplex PCR; TCRdb's table is partial and in-frame only. The data show about 160,000 clones, approximately 91% seen once. This chain joins TRBV14 and TRBJ1-1; 8 bases map to TRBD1. The TCR sequence derives from a man between 18 and 35 years old with acute or convalescent COVID-19. The sample taken for sequencing was peripheral blood. CDR3 in amino acids: CASSRFSGGWVTEAFF. The DNA of the CDR3 is TGTGCCAGCAGCCGATTCTCAGGGGGCTGGGTCACTGAAGCTTTCTTT.